This TCR beta chain was found in a study of shared clonotypes between healthy human individuals. Study summary: Three plates were used per donor for CD4 naive, three for CD4 memory, two for CD8 naive and one for CD8 memory.

With 1 base clipped from V and 5 bases from J, the junction kept 2 bases outside the gene matches. Per germline, CDR1 SEHNR and CDR2 FQNEAQ (reference sequence). The CDR3 sequence is 15 residues long. For this clone: Its target is not known.

Overall study findings and caveats: Investigators collected only blood, and repertoires in tissues likely differ.

In the study's own analysis: ImmunoSEQ sequences covered only the junction and lacked quality scores; filtering therefore differed. Clones were read by immunoSEQ multiplex PCR, and TCRdb kept only the in-frame ones, dropping some. V, J and clone size reflect that table, while D and trimming were determined from the DNA. The sample holds about 190,000 clones; 65% to 70% are singletons and the top ten take more than 9%. The chain links TRBV7-9 to TRBJ2-3; 11 bases are a match to TRBD2. The sequence was obtained from a man younger than 40 in good health. Sequencing input: memory CD4+ T cells sorted from blood. Subset meaning: CD45RA-negative fraction. In DNA form, the CDR3 reads TGTGCCAGCAGCTTAGACGGGACTAGCGGAGATACGCAGTATTTT. It specifies CASSLDGTSGDTQYF.